Reported below is one TCR beta chain. The antigen remains undetermined. This record belongs to a study of a mutant IDH1 vaccine in newly diagnosed glioma. Turning to the study itself: Once 4-6 weeks had passed after radiotherapy alone, vaccination started, or it started with temozolomide cycles. Patients' prior therapy spanned radiotherapy, temozolomide, or both; most underwent both. Study-level results: Any relationship between pseudoprogression and changes in top peripheral T cell clonotypes seemed absent.

As for time point: week 5, during vaccination. A single vaccine dose contained 300 ug of mutant IDH1 20-mer peptide, and topical imiquimod was used with it. Clones were read by immunoSEQ multiplex PCR, and TCRdb kept only the in-frame ones, dropping some. In the table there are some 51,000 clones, just under 80% of which are singletons. The material was PBMCs, obtained from a glioma patient whose treatment included an IDH1 peptide vaccine. The sequence was obtained from a man aged 45-65 years with glioma.

This CDR3 reads CASSESGFNYGYTF. The CDR3 coding sequence is TGTGCCAGCAGCGAGTCGGGGTTTAACTATGGCTACACCTTC. The chain joins TRBV7-9 to TRBJ1-2; D is unclear. The V gene lost 5 bases and the J gene lost 1 base, with 11 bases spanning the gap. This CDR3 has 14 amino acids. Germline CDR1 and CDR2: SEHNR and FQNEAQ (reference sequence). Full variable domain (rest looked up from reference TRBV7-9 and TRBJ1-2): DTGVSQNPRHKITKRGQNVTFRCDPISEHNRLYWYRQTLGQGPEFLTYFQNEAQLEKSRLLSDRFSAERPKGSFSTLEIQRTEQGDSAMYLCASSESGFNYGYTFGSGTRLTVV.